This TCR beta chain was identified in a study of regulatory T cells in long-lasting Graves disease. This clonotype has a handful of counts. Its antigen is as yet unknown. With a much larger clone just one base away, this may be a read error. Arm-PCR of CDR3 regions and iRepertoire HTBI primers were the basis on which TCR beta libraries were built. A single record per CDR3 protein comes from TCRdb applying MiXCR to the multiplex PCR reads. The table has roughly 500,000 distinct CDR3 sequences, approximately 15% seen once; the top ten hold under 10%. The study, taken as a whole, reports: Lower TCR diversity was seen in persistent Graves' patients than in newly diagnosed ones.

The time point is: newly diagnosed GD, antithyroid drugs for less than 3 months. RNA extracted from PBMCs served as the sequencing template. These data were also reused for a study on T cells in Graves' hyperthyroidism and ophthalmopathy. As that report states: Calling Graves' hyperthyroidism stable meant ophthalmopathy did not progress within 18 months. When the TCR CDR3 underwent first-round RT-PCR, the HTBI primer set was used.

The sample was peripheral blood mononuclear cells (PBMCs), taken at new diagnosis, from a patient treated with antithyroid drugs. This sequence was found in a man aged 25-45 years with Graves disease.

Here the CDR3 DNA reads TGTGCCAGCAGTTTTCCTCCCGGACGGAGTAATTCACCCCTCCACTTT. This encodes CASSFPPGRSNSPLHF. V is TRBV27 and J is TRBJ1-6; D is ambiguous. V lost 3 bases, J lost 6 bases, and 15 bases lay in between. The CDR3 spans 16 residues. CDR1 MNHEY and CDR2 SMNVEV come from the germline V gene (reference sequence).